This T cell receptor (beta chain) was observed in a study of shared clonotypes between healthy human individuals. Study results and limitations: Clonotypes not shared had lower generation probabilities than those common to all four donors. Naive subsets, compared against memory subsets, generally had larger estimated richness values.

Turning to this clone: Its antigen is not known. This same CDR3 is encoded by further DNA sequences in the sample.

CD4+ cells underwent separation, giving CD45RA+ naive and CD45RA-negative memory subsets. Clones were sequenced by immunoSEQ multiplex PCR, and TCRdb holds only the in-frame ones, with some missing. The sample includes 2 million to 2.5 million clones, 85% to 95% seen only once; the top ten take approximately 0.13%. V gave up 5 bases and J gave up 3 bases, with 4 bases separating them. From germline, CDR1 is SGHTA and CDR2 FQGNSA. The CDR3 covers 11 residues. The chain couples TRBV7-2 to TRBJ2-5; D unresolved. The clonotype was recovered from a man between 18 and 29 years old in good health. Sequencing was done on a sample of naive CD4+ T cells sorted from blood. The subset is: CD45RA+ positively selected. The CDR3 DNA follows: TGTGCCAGCAGCCCAAAAGAGACCCAGTACTTC. Its translation is CASSPKETQYF.